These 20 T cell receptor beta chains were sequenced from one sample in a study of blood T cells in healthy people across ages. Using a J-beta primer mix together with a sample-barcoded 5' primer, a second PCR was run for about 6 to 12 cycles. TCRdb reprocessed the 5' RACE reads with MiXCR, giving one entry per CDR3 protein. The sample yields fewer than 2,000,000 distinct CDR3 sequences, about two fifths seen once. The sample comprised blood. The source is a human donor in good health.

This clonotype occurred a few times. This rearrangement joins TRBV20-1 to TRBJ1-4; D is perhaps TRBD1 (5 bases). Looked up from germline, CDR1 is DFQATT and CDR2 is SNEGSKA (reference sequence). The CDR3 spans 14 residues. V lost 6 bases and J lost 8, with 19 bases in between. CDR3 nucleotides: TGCAGTGCCACGGACGGGGGACGGGTCGAAAAACTGTTTTTT. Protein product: CSATDGGRVEKLFF.

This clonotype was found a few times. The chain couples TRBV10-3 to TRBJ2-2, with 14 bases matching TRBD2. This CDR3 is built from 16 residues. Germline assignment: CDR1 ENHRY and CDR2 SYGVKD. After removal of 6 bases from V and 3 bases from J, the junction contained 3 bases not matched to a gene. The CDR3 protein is CAISQGLAGDTGELFF. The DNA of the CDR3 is TGTGCCATCAGCCAGGGACTAGCGGGGGACACCGGGGAGCTGTTTTTT.

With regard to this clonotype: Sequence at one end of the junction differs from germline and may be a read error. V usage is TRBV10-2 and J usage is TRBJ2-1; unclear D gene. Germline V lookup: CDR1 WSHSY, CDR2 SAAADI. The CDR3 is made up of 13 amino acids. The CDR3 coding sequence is TGCGCCAGCAGTGAGCCCGTGTACAGTGAGCAGTTCTTC. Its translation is CASSEPVYSEQFF.

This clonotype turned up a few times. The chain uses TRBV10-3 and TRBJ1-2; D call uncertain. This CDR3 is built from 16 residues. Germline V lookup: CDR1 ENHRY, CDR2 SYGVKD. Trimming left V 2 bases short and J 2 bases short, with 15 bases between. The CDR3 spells CAISEAQATLNYGYTF. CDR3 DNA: TGTGCCATCAGTGAGGCCCAGGCCACCTTAAACTATGGCTACACCTTC.

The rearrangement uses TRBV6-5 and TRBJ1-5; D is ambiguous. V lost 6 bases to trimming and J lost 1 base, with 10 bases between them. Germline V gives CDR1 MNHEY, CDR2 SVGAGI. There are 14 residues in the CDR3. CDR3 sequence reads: CASSDVISNQPQHF. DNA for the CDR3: TGTGCCAGCAGCGATGTTATAAGCAATCAGCCCCAGCATTTT.

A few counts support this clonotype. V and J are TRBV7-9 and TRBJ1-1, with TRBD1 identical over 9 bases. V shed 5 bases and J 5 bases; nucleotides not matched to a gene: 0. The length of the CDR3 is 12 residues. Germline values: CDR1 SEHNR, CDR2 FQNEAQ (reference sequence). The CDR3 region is CASSGQGTEAFF. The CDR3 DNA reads TGTGCCAGCAGCGGACAGGGGACTGAAGCTTTCTTT.

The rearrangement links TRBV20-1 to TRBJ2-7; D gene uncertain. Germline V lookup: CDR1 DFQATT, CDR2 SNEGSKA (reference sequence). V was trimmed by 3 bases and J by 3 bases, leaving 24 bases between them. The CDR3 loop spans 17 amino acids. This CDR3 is CSARPDGPSRPFYEQYF. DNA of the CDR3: TGCAGTGCTAGGCCAGACGGTCCTTCGAGGCCTTTCTACGAGCAGTACTTC.

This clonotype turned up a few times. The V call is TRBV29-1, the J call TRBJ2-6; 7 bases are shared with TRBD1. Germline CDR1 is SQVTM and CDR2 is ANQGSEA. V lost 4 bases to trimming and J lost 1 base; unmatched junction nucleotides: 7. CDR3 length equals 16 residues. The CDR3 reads CSVVGRRGSGANVLTF. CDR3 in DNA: TGCAGCGTTGTGGGACGCAGGGGGTCTGGGGCCAACGTCCTGACTTTC. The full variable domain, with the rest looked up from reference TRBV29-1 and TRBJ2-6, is SAVISQKPSRDICQRGTSLTIQCQVDSQVTMMFWYRQQPGQSLTLIATANQGSEATYESGFVIDKFPISRPNLTFSTLTVSNMSPEDSSIYLCSVVGRRGSGANVLTFGAGSRLTVL.

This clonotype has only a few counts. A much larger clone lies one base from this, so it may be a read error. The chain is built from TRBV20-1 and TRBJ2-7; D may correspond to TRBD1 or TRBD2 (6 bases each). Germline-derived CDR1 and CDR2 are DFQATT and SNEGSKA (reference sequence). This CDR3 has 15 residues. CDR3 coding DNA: TGCATTGCTAGCGACGGGGGCTCTAGCTTCTACGAGCAGTACTTC. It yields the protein CIASDGGSSFYEQYF.

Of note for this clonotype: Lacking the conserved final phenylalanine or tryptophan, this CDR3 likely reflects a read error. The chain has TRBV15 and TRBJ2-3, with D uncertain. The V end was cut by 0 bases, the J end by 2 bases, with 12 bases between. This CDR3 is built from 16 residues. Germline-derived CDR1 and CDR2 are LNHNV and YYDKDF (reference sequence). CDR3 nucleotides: TGTGCCACCAGCAGAGAGTCTGGGTCATTCACAGATACGCAGTATAGT. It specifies CATSRESGSFTDTQYS.

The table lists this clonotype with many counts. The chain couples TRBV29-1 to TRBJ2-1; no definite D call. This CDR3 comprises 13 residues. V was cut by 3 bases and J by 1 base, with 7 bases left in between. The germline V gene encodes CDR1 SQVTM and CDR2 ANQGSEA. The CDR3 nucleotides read TGCAGCGTTGAGAAGACATCCTACAATGAGCAGTTCTTC. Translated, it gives CSVEKTSYNEQFF.

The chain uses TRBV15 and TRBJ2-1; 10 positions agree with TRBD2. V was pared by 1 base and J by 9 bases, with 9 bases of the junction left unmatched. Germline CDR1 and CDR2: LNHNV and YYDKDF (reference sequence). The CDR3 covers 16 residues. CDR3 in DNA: TGTGCCACCAGCAGAGTTGGAGCGGGGGGGCCCGGTGAGCAGTTCTTC. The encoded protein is CATSRVGAGGPGEQFF.

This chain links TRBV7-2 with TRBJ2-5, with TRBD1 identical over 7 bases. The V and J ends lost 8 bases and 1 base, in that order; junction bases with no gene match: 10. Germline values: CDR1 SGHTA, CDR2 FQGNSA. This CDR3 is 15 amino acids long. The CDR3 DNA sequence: TGTGCCAGCGGCCCCCAGGGGGTCCTCCAAGAGACCCAGTACTTC. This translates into CASGPQGVLQETQYF.

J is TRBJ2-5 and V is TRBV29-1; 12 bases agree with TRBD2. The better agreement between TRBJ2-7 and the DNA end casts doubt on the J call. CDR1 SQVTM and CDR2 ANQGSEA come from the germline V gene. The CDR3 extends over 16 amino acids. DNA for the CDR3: TGCAGCGTTGCGGGTACTAGCGGGGGGTCCGTCTACGAGCAGTACTTC. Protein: CSVAGTSGGSVYEQYF.

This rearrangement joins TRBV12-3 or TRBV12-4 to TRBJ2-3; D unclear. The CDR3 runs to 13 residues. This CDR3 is CVGTSTGTDTQYF. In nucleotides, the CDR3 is TGTGTCGGCACCTCGACCGGCACAGATACGCAGTATTTT.

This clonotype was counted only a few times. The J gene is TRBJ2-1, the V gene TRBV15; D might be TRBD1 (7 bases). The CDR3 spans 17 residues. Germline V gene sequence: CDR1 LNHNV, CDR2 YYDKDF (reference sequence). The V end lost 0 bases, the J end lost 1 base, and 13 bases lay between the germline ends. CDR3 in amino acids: CATSRDRAGQSYNEQFF. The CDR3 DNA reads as TGTGCCACCAGCAGAGATCGGGCGGGACAGTCCTACAATGAGCAGTTCTTC.

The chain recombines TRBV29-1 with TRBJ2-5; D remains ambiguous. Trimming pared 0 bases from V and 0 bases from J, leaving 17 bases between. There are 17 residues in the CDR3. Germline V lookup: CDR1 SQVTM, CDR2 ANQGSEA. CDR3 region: CSVEDPKIGPNQETQYF. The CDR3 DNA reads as TGCAGCGTTGAAGATCCGAAAATCGGACCAAACCAAGAGACCCAGTACTTC.

The CDR3: CATSRGEGGDYGYTF. The DNA for the CDR3 is TGTGCCACCAGCAGGGGTGAGGGAGGGGACTATGGCTACACCTTC. This chain connects TRBV15 to TRBJ1-2, with D possibly TRBD1 on 5 matching bases. The V gene's germline CDR1 is LNHNV and CDR2 YYDKDF (reference sequence). CDR3 length equals 15 residues. The germline V and J ends were trimmed by 3 bases and 3 bases, with 14 bases remaining between them.

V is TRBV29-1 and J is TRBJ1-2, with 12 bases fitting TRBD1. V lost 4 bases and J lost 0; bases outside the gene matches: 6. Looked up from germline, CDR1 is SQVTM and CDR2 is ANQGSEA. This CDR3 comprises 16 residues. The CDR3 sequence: CSVVGGQGASNYGYTF. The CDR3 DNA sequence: TGCAGCGTTGTGGGGGGACAGGGGGCCTCTAACTATGGCTACACCTTC.

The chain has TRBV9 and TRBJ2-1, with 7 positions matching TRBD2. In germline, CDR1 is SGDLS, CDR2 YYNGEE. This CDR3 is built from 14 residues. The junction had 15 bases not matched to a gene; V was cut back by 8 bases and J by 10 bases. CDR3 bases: TGTGCCAGTGGAGACGGGGCCTTCGGGGGGGAGCAGTTCTTC. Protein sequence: CASGDGAFGGEQFF.